These T cell receptor beta chains were read from a single sample in a study of radiation and T cells in renal cell carcinoma. Here immunoSEQ multiplex PCR was the method, and the copy in TCRdb shows in-frame clones only, minus some. The data contain roughly 120,000 clones, approximately 80% of them singletons. The source was blood, collected from a patient whose treatment included radiotherapy and nephrectomy. These receptors all come from a woman aged 60-75 years with renal cell carcinoma. Each CDR3 is given with its conserved first and last residue. The order of the fields is clone size, J gene, V gene, D gene, CDR3 DNA, CDR3 protein. D genes are given only for firm matches. Only part of the rows carry a size: once, few, many, or a class if the clone is expanded.

>once|TRBJ2-2|TRBV5-1|TRBD1
TGCGCCAGCAATGAAGGGGGCCCCGGGGAGCTGTTTTTT
CASNEGGPGELFF
>NA|TRBJ2-1|TRBV21-1|NA
TGTGCCAGCAGCAAAGCCGAGACAGCGAACAATGAGCAGTTCTTC
CASSKAETANNEQFF
>NA|TRBJ1-2|TRBV9|NA
TGTGCCAGCAGCGTAAACGACGGTGTCTATGGCTACACCTTC
CASSVNDGVYGYTF
>NA|TRBJ2-7|TRBV6-5|NA
TGTGCCAGCACCCCCCAGGGGCGCGTCGAGCAGTACTTC
CASTPQGRVEQYF
>NA|TRBJ1-1|TRBV19|NA
TGTGCCAGTAGTATTGCCAGAGAGGATAGTGAAGCTTTCTTT
CASSIAREDSEAFF
>NA|TRBJ2-3|TRBV7-7|NA
TGTGCTAGCAGCTTAAGCTCTTTGCGGGCTAGCACAGATACGCAGTATTTT
CASSLSSLRASTDTQYF
>NA|TRBJ2-3|TRBV6-5|NA
TGTGCCAGCAGTTATTTTGGCACAGATACGCAGTATTTT
CASSYFGTDTQYF
>NA|TRBJ2-1|TRBV19|TRBD2
TGTGCCAGTAGTATCCGCGGGGGGGCCCACAATGAGCAGTTCTTC
CASSIRGGAHNEQFF
>NA|TRBJ1-5|TRBV19|NA
TGTGCCAGTAGTCCCCAGGGTGTCGGGCAGCCCCAGCATTTT
CASSPQGVGQPQHF
>NA|TRBJ1-2|TRBV9|NA
TGTGCCAGCAGCGCCGGTGGGGCGGGCTACACCTTC
CASSAGGAGYTF
>NA|TRBJ1-2|TRBV14|NA
TGTGCCAGCAGCCAAACGGACGGGTTCTATGGCTACACCTTC
CASSQTDGFYGYTF
>NA|TRBJ2-7|TRBV6-5|TRBD2
TGTGCCAGCAGTTGGCGACTAGCGGGAGTTGTTGACGAGCAGTACTTC
CASSWRLAGVVDEQYF
>NA|TRBJ1-1|TRBV10-3|NA
TGTGCCATCAGTGAAGTGGGAGCAGGGCAGAATGAAGCTTTCTTT
CAISEVGAGQNEAFF
>NA|TRBJ2-6|TRBV6-5|NA
TGTGCCAGCAGTTACGCTGGGGCCAACGTCCTGACTTTC
CASSYAGANVLTF
>few|TRBJ1-2|TRBV6-1|NA
TGTGCCAGCAGCGAGGCACTCAACTATGGCTACACCTTC
CASSEALNYGYTF
>NA|TRBJ1-4|TRBV29-1|TRBD1
TGCAGCGTTGTGAGGGACAGGGGGCGCGGGGGAGAAAAACTGTTTTTT
CSVVRDRGRGGEKLFF
>once|TRBJ1-5|TRBV19|NA
TGTGCCAGCCAGGGGTCTATAGGACGGTACAATCAGCCCCAGCATTTT
CASQGSIGRYNQPQHF
>few|TRBJ1-1|TRBV6-5|NA
TGTGCCAGCAGTTATGGGAGGGAGTGGCCTGAAGCTTTCTTT
CASSYGREWPEAFF
>NA|TRBJ2-7|TRBV7-6|NA
TGTGCCAGCAGCGTAGCGGTGGGCCAACCGTTGGAGCAGTACTTC
CASSVAVGQPLEQYF
>once|TRBJ1-4|TRBV5-8|NA
TGTGCCAGCAGCTTGTACAGGTCTAATGAAAAACTGTTTTTT
CASSLYRSNEKLFF
>NA|TRBJ1-6|TRBV30|NA
TGTGCCTGGAGTGTACTGGGTCGAGGGAATAATAATTCACCCCTCCACTTT
CAWSVLGRGNNNSPLHF
>NA|TRBJ1-4|TRBV28|NA
TGTGCCAGCAGTTTGAAGAGGGAAAAACTGTTTTTT
CASSLKREKLFF
>NA|TRBJ2-7|TRBV7-9|TRBD1
TGTGCCAGCAGCCCCCGGACAGGGGGCCTAGACGAGCAGTACTTC
CASSPRTGGLDEQYF
>NA|TRBJ2-1|TRBV4-1|NA
TGCGCCACCCCCTCCGGGAGACTTGACAATGAGCAGTTCTTC
CATPSGRLDNEQFF
>NA|TRBJ1-5|TRBV9|NA
TGTGCCAGCAGCCACCAGACAGACTCGACCCTCAATCAGCCCCAGCATTTT
CASSHQTDSTLNQPQHF
>NA|TRBJ2-1|TRBV9|TRBD2
TGTGCCAGCAGCGTTGGCCCTAGCGGGAGGAGTGAGCAGTTCTTC
CASSVGPSGRSEQFF
>NA|TRBJ2-3|TRBV29-1|TRBD1
TGCAGCGTCCAGGGGACAGGGAAGACCACAGATACGCAGTATTTT
CSVQGTGKTTDTQYF
>NA|TRBJ1-1|TRBV30|NA
TGTGCCTGGAGTACTGGAGACGGGCCTCCGAACACTGAAGCTTTCTTT
CAWSTGDGPPNTEAFF
>NA|TRBJ2-1|TRBV27|TRBD2
TGTGCCAGCAGTCTTATTCCGGGACTAGCGGGAGATTCCTACAATGAGCAGTTCTTC
CASSLIPGLAGDSYNEQFF
>NA|TRBJ1-5|TRBV19|TRBD1
TGTGCCAGTGGGGGGACAGCGGATCAGCCCCAGCATTTT
CASGGTADQPQHF
>NA|TRBJ2-7|TRBV28|TRBD1
TGTGCCAGCAGTCCAACAGGGGCCCTGCTTGGAAGCTCCTACGAGCAGTACTTC
CASSPTGALLGSSYEQYF
>NA|TRBJ1-2|TRBV2|NA
TGTGCCAGCAGTGCTCCCCACGCCACTAACTATGGCTACACCTTC
CASSAPHATNYGYTF
>NA|TRBJ1-4|TRBV5-1|NA
TGCGCCAGCAGCTGGGGACGGGGTCGGGATGAAAAACTGTTTTTT
CASSWGRGRDEKLFF
>few|TRBJ1-1|TRBV27|NA
TGTGCCAGCAGCCCGGGCCCGAACACTGAAGCTTTCTTT
CASSPGPNTEAFF
>NA|TRBJ2-2|TRBV6-6|NA
TGTGCCAGCAGCTCCCCAACCGGGGAGCTGTTTTTT
CASSSPTGELFF
>NA|TRBJ2-5|TRBV4-1|NA
TGCGCCAGCAGCCAAGAGGGTTTTGAGACCCAGTACTTC
CASSQEGFETQYF
>few|TRBJ1-4|TRBV6-1|TRBD1
TGTGCCAGCAGTGCCCGGACAGGGAATGAAAAACTGTTTTTT
CASSARTGNEKLFF
>NA|TRBJ2-1|TRBV5-6|NA
TGTGCCAGCAGCTTCTTGGGGGGATCGGACAATGAGCAGTTCTTC
CASSFLGGSDNEQFF
>NA|TRBJ1-1|TRBV13|NA
TGTGCCAGCAGCTTAGCAGGGGACACTGAAGCTTTCTTT
CASSLAGDTEAFF
>few|TRBJ1-5|TRBV7-9|NA
TGTGCCAGCAGCTTAGATTCTCAGCCCCAGCATTTT
CASSLDSQPQHF
>few|TRBJ2-7|TRBV11-2|TRBD1
TGTGCCAGCAGCACGCGACAGGGGATCAGCAACGAGCAGTACTTC
CASSTRQGISNEQYF
>NA|TRBJ1-4|TRBV27|TRBD1
TGTGCCAGCCAGCCCCGGAGGGGGCGCGGTGAAAAACTGTTTTTT
CASQPRRGRGEKLFF